These 11 T cell receptor beta chains originate from one sample sequenced in a study of T cell responses to AZD1222 COVID-19 vaccine. The protocol was immunoSEQ multiplex PCR, while the TCRdb copy is restricted to in-frame clones and leaves out a portion. The sample records some 170,000 clones, approximately 90% being singletons. The sequences come from peripheral blood, collected 28 days after the second dose of the MenACWY control vaccine. The receptors here all came from an adult who received the MenACWY meningococcal vaccine as a control.

Here the CDR3 reads CATSDLRGQNTGELFF. CDR3 nucleotide sequence: TGTGCCACCAGTGATTTAAGGGGGCAAAACACCGGGGAGCTGTTTTTT. The genes are TRBV24-1 and TRBJ2-2; TRBD1 matches at 7 bases. Germline loops: CDR1 KGHDR, CDR2 SFDVKD. The CDR3 extends over 16 amino acids. The V segment lost 1 base and the J segment 2 bases; nucleotides outside the gene matches: 3.

V usage is TRBV5-1 and J usage is TRBJ2-2, with 8 bases aligning to TRBD2. V was clipped by 4 bases and J by 8 bases; unmatched bases: 10. This CDR3 region has 15 residues. Germline values: CDR1 SGHRS, CDR2 YFSETQ. CDR3 coding DNA: TGCGCCAGCAGCGAGGGGGTAGCGGGGACAGGGGAGCTGTTTTTT. Translation: CASSEGVAGTGELFF. The full variable domain, completed using reference TRBV5-1 and TRBJ2-2, is KAGVTQTPRYLIKTRGQQVTLSCSPISGHRSVSWYQQTPGQGLQFLFEYFSETQRNKGNFPGRFSGRQFSNSRSEMNVSTLELGDSALYLCASSEGVAGTGELFFGEGSRLTVL.

The sample holds one count of this clone. This rearrangement joins TRBV7-2 to TRBJ1-1, with D possibly matching TRBD1 (6 bases). CDR1 and CDR2 from the germline V gene are SGHTA and FQGNSA. CDR3 length equals 14 residues. The ends were cut back, 2 bases at V and 5 bases at J, with 12 bases in the middle. The DNA for the CDR3 is TGTGCCAGCAGCTTATACAGGGATGGAACTGAAGCTTTCTTT. It yields the protein CASSLYRDGTEAFF.

The chain joins TRBV4-3 to TRBJ1-4, with D maybe TRBD1 (5 bases). CDR1 is LGHNA, CDR2 YSLEER, per germline. The CDR3 runs 14 residues. V was pared by 4 bases and J by 5 bases, with 11 bases between. The CDR3, as DNA: TGCGCCAGCAGCCTAGTAAGGGGAAATGAAAAACTGTTTTTT. This gives the protein CASSLVRGNEKLFF.

The V call is TRBV19, the J call TRBJ1-6, with unresolved D. V was cut by 3 bases and J by 5 bases, with 5 bases left in between. CDR1 and CDR2 from the germline V gene are LNHDA and SQIVND (reference sequence). The CDR3 covers 13 residues. The CDR3 protein is CASSIGNNSPLHF. In DNA, the CDR3 is TGTGCCAGTAGTATCGGTAATAATTCACCCCTCCACTTT.

The chain combines TRBV2 with TRBJ2-7, with D maybe TRBD1 (5 bases). The length of the CDR3 is 15 residues. From germline, CDR1 is SNHLY and CDR2 FYNNEI. Deletions cut 1 base from V and 6 bases from J, with 16 bases between. The CDR3 DNA follows: TGTGCCAGCAGTGAAGTATCCAGGGTCGGGCTCGAGCAGTACTTC. Translated: CASSEVSRVGLEQYF.

In the case of this clone: This sample also contains other DNA sequences that code for the same CDR3. The rearrangement joins TRBV20-1 to TRBJ2-2, with a tentative D call TRBD2 (6 bases). This CDR3 spans 11 amino acids. Trimming cost V 6 bases and J 6 bases, with 8 bases left between them. The germline CDR1 and CDR2 sequences are DFQATT and SNEGSKA (reference sequence). CDR3 nucleotides: TGCAGTGCGGGGGGACCCGGGGAGCTGTTTTTT. Translation: CSAGGPGELFF.

The J gene is TRBJ2-7, the V gene TRBV19; 12 bases are shared with TRBD2. The CDR3 runs 15 residues. The germline V gene encodes CDR1 LNHDA and CDR2 SQIVND (reference sequence). V lost 7 bases and J lost 2; bases outside the gene matches: 6. The CDR3 DNA follows: TGTGCCAGTACTGGACTAGCGGGGAATACCTACGAGCAGTACTTC. Residues: CASTGLAGNTYEQYF.

V and J are TRBV27 and TRBJ2-4; TRBD2 might be the D (5 bases). The CDR3 is 13 amino acids. Deletions cut 3 bases from V and 4 bases from J, with 7 bases between. Per germline, CDR1 MNHEY and CDR2 SMNVEV (reference sequence). This CDR3 reads CASSLGVKNIQYF. DNA for the CDR3: TGTGCCAGCAGTTTGGGAGTGAAAAACATTCAGTACTTC.

This CDR3 reads CASSPPGLEGELFF. CDR3 nucleotides: TGCGCCAGCAGCCCGCCCGGGCTGGAAGGGGAGCTGTTTTTT. This chain joins TRBV4-3 and TRBJ2-2; D gene uncertain. The CDR3 covers 14 residues. The germline CDR1 and CDR2 sequences are LGHNA and YSLEER. V was cut by 4 bases and J by 8 bases, with 14 bases left in between.

The chain uses TRBV28 and TRBJ2-7; 9 positions agree with TRBD1. This CDR3 spans 13 amino acids. Per germline, CDR1 MDHEN and CDR2 SYDVKM. V shed 7 bases and J 4 bases; nucleotides not matched to a gene: 5. The CDR3 bases are TGTGCCAGCAAACAGGGGGCTAAGTACGAGCAGTACTTC. Its protein is CASKQGAKYEQYF.